The clone carrying this T cell receptor (beta chain) was observed once. The record originates from a study of shared clonotypes between healthy human individuals. As for the study in general: In total, the donors were two women and a few men aged 18 to 49.

The ends were cut back, 1 base at V and 1 base at J, with 14 bases in the middle. Germline loops: CDR1 SGHTS, CDR2 YDEGEE. The CDR3 has 16 residues. The protocol was immunoSEQ multiplex PCR, while the TCRdb copy is restricted to in-frame clones and leaves out a portion. The table has approximately 440,000 clones, roughly 80% seen once. Sequenced sample: PBMCs. V usage is TRBV5-8 and J usage is TRBJ1-1; D is perhaps TRBD1 (5 bases). The TCR sequence derives from a woman in her 40s in good health. Some clones in this sample may be carry-over from other donors' samples. CDR3 sequence: CASSLLRGTANTEAFF. The CDR3 coding sequence is TGTGCCAGCAGCTTGTTAAGAGGGACGGCGAACACTGAAGCTTTCTTT.